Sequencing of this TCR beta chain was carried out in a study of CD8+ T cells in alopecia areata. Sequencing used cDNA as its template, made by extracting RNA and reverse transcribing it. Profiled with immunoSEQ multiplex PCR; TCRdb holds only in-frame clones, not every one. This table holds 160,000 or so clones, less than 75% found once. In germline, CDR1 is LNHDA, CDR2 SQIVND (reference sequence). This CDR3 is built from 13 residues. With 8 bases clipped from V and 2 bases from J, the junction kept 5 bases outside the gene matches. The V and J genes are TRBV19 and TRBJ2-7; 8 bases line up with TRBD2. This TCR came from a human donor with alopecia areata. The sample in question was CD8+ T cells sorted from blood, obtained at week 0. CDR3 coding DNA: TGTGCCAGTGGGACTAGGAACACCTACGAGCAGTACTTC. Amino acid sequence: CASGTRNTYEQYF. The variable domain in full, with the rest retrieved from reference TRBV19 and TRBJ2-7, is DGGITQSPKYLFRKEGQNVTLSCEQNLNHDAMYWYRQDPGQGLRLIYYSQIVNDFQKGDIAEGYSVSREKKESFPLTVTSAQKNPTAFYLCASGTRNTYEQYFGPGTRLTVT.